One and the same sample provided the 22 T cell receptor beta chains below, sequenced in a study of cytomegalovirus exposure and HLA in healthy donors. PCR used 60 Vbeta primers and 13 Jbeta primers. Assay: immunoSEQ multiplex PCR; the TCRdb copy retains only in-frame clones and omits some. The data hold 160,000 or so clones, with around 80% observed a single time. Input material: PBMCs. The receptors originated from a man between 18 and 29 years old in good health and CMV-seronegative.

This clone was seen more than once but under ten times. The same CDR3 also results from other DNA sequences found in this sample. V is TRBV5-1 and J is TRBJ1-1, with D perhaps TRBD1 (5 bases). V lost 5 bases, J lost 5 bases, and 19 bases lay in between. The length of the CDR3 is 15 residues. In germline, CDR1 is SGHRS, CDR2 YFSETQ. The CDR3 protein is CASRLDIREWTEAFF. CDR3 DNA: TGCGCCAGCAGACTGGACATCCGAGAGTGGACTGAAGCTTTCTTT.

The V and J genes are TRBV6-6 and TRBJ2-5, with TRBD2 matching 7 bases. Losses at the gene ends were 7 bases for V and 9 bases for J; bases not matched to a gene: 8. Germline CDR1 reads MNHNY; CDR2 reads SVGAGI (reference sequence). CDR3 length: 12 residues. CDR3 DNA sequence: TGTGCCAGCACCCCCCGGGGGGAGGCCCAGTACTTC. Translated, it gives CASTPRGEAQYF.

The CDR3 sequence: CASSQDLGRGREKLFF. CDR3 in DNA: TGTGCCAGCAGCCAAGATTTGGGCAGGGGGCGGGAAAAACTGTTTTTT. This chain links TRBV4-2 with TRBJ1-4; 8 bases are shared with TRBD1. The V gene's germline CDR1 is LGHNA and CDR2 YNFKEQ. This CDR3 has 16 residues. V shed 0 bases, J shed 8 bases, and the junction held 8 bases outside the gene matches.

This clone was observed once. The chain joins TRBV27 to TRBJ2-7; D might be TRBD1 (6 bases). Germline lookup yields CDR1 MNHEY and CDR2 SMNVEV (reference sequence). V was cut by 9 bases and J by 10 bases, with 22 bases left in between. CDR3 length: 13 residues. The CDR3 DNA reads TGTGCCAGTCAGGGGAGCCCTCCTACGAGACAGTACTTC. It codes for CASQGSPPTRQYF.

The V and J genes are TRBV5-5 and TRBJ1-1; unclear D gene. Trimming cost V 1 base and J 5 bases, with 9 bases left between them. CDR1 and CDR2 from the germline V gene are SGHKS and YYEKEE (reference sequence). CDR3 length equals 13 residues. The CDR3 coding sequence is TGTGCCAGCAGCTTGTCTCGGGTAACTGAAGCTTTCTTT. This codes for CASSLSRVTEAFF.

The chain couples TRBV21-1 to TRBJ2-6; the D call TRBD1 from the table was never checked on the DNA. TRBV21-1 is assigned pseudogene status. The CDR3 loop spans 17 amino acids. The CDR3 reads CASGHDRERSGANVLTF. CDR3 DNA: TGTGCCAGCGGCCACGACAGGGAACGTTCTGGGGCCAACGTCCTGACTTTC.

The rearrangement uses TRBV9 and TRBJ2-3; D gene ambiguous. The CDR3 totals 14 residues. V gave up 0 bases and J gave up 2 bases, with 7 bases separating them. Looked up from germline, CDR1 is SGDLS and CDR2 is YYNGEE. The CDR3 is CASSVGLPTDTQYF. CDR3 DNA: TGTGCCAGCAGCGTAGGGCTCCCCACAGATACGCAGTATTTT.

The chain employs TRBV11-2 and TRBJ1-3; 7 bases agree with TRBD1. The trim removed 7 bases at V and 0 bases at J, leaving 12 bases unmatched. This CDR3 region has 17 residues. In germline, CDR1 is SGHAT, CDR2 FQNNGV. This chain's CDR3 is CASNPTGTEDSGNTIYF. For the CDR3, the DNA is TGTGCCAGCAACCCGACCGGGACAGAGGACTCTGGAAACACCATATATTTT.

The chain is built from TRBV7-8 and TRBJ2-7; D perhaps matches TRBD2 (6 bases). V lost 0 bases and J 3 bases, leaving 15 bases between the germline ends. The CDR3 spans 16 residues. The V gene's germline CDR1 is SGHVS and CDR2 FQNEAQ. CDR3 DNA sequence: TGTGCCAGCAGCTTAGCGGAGCGGGTATTTCGCTACGAGCAGTACTTC. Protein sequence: CASSLAERVFRYEQYF. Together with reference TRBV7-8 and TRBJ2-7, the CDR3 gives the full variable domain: GAGVSQSPRYKVAKRGQDVALRCDPISGHVSLFWYQQALGQGPEFLTYFQNEAQLDKSGLPSDRFFAERPEGSVSTLKIQRTQQEDSAVYLCASSLAERVFRYEQYFGPGTRLTVT.

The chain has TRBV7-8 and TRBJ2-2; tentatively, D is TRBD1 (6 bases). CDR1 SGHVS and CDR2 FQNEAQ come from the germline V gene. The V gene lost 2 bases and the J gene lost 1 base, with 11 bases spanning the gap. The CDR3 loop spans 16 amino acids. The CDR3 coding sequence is TGTGCCAGCAGCTTACAGGGGTGGGTGAACACCGGGGAGCTGTTTTTT. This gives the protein CASSLQGWVNTGELFF.

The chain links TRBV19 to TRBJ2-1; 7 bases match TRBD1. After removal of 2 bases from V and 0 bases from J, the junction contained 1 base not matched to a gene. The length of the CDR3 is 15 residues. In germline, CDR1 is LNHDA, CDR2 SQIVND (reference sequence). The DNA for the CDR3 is TGTGCCAGTAGTATACGGGACAGCTCCTACAATGAGCAGTTCTTC. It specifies CASSIRDSSYNEQFF.

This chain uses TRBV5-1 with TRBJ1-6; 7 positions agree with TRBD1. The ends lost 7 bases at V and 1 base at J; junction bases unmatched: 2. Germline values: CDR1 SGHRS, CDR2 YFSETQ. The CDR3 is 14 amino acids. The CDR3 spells CASGTESYNSPLHF. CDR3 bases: TGCGCCAGCGGGACAGAATCCTATAATTCACCCCTCCACTTT.

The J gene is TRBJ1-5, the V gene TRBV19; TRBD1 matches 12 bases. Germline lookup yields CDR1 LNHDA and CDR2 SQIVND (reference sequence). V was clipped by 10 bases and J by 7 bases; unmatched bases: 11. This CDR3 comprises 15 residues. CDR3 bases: TGTGCCACCGGGATGGGACAGGGGGCTGAGCAGCCCCAGCATTTT. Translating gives CATGMGQGAEQPQHF.

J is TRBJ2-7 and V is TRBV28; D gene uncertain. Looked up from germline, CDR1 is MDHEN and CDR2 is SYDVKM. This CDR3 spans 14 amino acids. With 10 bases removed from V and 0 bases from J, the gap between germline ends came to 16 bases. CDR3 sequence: CATNPRRSSYEQYF. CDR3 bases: TGTGCCACAAACCCCCGGCGGAGCTCCTACGAGCAGTACTTC.

The CDR3 region has the DNA TGTGCCAGCAGCTTAGGGGGGTCGAGCGCTGAAGCTTTCTTT. Translated, it gives CASSLGGSSAEAFF. The rearrangement uses TRBV7-3 and TRBJ1-1, with D perhaps matching TRBD1 (5 bases). V was clipped by 2 bases and J by 6 bases, with 13 bases between them. CDR1 is SGHTA, CDR2 FQGTGA, per germline. This CDR3 region has 14 residues.

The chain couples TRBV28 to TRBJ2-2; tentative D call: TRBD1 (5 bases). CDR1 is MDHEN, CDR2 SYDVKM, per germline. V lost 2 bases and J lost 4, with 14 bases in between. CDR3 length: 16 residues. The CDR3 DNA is TGTGCCAGCAGTTTACGTCCAGGGCGCGGCACCGGGGAGCTGTTTTTT. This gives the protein CASSLRPGRGTGELFF.

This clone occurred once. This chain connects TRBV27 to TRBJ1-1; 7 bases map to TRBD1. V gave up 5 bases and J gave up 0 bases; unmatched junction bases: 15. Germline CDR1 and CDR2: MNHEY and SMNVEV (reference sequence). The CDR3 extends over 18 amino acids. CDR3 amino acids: CASSPMGQTLTMNTEAFF. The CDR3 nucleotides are TGTGCCAGCAGTCCCATGGGACAGACCCTGACCATGAACACTGAAGCTTTCTTT.

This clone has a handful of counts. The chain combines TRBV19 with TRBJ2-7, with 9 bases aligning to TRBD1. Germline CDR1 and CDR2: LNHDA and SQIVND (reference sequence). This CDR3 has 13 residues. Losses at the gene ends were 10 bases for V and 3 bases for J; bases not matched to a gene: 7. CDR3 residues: CATTQGQGYEQYF. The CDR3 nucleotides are TGTGCCACCACCCAGGGACAGGGCTACGAGCAGTACTTC.

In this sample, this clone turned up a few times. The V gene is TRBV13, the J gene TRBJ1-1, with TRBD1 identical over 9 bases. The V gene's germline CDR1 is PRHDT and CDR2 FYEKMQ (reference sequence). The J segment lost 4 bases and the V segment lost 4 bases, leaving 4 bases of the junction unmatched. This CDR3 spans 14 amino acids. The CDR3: CASSSGQGTTEAFF. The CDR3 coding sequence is TGTGCCAGCAGCTCGGGACAGGGTACCACTGAAGCTTTCTTT.

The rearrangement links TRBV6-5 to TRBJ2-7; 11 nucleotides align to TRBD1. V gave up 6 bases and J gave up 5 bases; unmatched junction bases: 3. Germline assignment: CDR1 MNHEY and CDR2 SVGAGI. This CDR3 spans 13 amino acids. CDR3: CASRRTGGNEQYF. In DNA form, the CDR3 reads TGTGCCAGCAGGCGGACAGGGGGCAACGAGCAGTACTTC.

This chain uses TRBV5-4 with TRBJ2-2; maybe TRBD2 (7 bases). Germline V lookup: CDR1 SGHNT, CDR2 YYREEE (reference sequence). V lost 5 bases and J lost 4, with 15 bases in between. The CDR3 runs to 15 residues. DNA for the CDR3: TGTGCCAGCAGTATGGGGGGGCTGGCCACCGGGGAGCTGTTTTTT. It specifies CASSMGGLATGELFF.

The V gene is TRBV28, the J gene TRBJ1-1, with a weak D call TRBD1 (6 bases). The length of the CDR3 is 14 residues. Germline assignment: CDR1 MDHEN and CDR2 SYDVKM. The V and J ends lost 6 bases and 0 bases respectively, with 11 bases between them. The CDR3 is CASSIGGMNTEAFF. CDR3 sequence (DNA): TGTGCCAGCAGCATAGGGGGAATGAACACTGAAGCTTTCTTT.